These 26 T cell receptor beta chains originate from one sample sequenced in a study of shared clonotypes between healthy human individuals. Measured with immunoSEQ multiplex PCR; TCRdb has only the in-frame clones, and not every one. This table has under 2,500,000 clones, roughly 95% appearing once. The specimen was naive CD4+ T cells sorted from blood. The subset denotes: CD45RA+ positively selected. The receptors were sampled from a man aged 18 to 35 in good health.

The CDR3 DNA follows: TGTGCCAGCAGCTTAAGGGTTCCTGGCTACACCTTC. Amino acids: CASSLRVPGYTF. V usage is TRBV7-2 and J usage is TRBJ1-2; D unresolved. With 2 bases removed from V and 7 bases from J, the gap between germline ends came to 8 bases. The CDR3 is made up of 12 amino acids. Germline CDR1 SGHTA, CDR2 FQGNSA.

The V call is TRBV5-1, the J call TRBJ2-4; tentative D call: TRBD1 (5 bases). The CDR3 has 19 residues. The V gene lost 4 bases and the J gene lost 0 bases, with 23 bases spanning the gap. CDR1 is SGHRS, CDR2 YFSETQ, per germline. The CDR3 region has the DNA TGCGCCAGCAGCCTTGGACAAGCCAACCCTCGACTAGCCAAAAACATTCAGTACTTC. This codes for CASSLGQANPRLAKNIQYF.

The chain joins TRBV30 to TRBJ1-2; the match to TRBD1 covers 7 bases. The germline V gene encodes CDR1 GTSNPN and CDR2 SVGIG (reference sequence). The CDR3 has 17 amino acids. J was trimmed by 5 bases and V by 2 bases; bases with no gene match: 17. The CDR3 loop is CAWSSVGLLSGGYGYTF. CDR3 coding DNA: TGTGCCTGGAGTTCCGTGGGACTCCTGTCAGGGGGGTATGGCTACACCTTC.

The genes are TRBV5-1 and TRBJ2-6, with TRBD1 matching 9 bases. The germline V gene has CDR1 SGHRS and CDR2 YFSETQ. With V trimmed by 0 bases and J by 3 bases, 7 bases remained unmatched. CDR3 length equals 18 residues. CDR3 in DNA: TGCGCCAGCAGCTTGGAGGGACAGGGATCGAGTGGGGCCAACGTCCTGACTTTC. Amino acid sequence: CASSLEGQGSSGANVLTF.

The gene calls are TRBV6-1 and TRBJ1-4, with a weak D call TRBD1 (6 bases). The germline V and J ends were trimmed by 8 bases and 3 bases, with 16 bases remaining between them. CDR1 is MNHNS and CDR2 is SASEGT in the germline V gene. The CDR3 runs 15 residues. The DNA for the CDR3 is TGTGCCAGCGTTCGCCGGGGACAACCTAATGAAAAACTGTTTTTT. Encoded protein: CASVRRGQPNEKLFF.

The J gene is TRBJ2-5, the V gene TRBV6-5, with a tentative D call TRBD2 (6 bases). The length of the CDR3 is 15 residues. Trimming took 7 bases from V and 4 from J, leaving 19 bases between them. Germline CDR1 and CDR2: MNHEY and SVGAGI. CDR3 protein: CASTLGASALETQYF. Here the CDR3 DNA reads TGTGCCAGCACCCTAGGGGCTAGCGCCCTAGAGACCCAGTACTTC.

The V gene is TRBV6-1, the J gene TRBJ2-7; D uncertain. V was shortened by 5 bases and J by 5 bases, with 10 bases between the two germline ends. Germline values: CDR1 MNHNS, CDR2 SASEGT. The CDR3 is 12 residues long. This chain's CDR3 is CASSPRSNEQYF. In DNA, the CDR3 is TGTGCCAGCAGTCCGAGGAGCAACGAGCAGTACTTC.

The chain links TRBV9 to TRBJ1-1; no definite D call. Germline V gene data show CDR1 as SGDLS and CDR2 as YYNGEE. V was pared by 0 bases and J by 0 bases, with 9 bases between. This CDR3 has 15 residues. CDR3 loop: CASSVAHNVNTEAFF. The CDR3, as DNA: TGTGCCAGCAGCGTAGCACACAATGTGAACACTGAAGCTTTCTTT.

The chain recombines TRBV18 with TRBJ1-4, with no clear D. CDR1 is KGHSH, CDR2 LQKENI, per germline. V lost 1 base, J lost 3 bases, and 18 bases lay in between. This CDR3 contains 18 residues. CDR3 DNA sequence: TGTGCCAGCTCACCACGGGGAGGACGGACTGGGGCTAATGAAAAACTGTTTTTT. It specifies CASSPRGGRTGANEKLFF.

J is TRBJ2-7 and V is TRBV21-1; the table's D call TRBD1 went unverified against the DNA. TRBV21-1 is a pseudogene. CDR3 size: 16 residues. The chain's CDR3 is CASSKKEQGPPYEQYF. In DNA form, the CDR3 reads TGTGCCAGCAGCAAAAAGGAACAGGGGCCTCCCTACGAGCAGTACTTC.

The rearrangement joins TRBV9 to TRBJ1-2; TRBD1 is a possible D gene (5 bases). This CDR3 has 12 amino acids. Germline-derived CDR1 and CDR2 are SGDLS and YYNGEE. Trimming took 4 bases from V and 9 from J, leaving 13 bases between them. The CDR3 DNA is TGTGCCAGCAGCTCAACCTCGGGGCGCTACACCTTC. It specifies CASSSTSGRYTF.

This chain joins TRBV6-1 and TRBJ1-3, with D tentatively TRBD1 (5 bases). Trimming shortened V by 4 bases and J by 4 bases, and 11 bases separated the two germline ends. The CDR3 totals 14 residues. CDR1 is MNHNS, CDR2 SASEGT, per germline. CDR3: CASSGSGLGNTIYF. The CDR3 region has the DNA TGTGCCAGCAGTGGTTCAGGGTTGGGAAACACCATATATTTT.

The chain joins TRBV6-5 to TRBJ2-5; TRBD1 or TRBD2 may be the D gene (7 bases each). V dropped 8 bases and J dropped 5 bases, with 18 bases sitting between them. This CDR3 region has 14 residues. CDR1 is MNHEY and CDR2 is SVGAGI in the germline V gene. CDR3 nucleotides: TGTGCCAGCCAGGGGGGGAGGGCCTACGAGACCCAGTACTTC. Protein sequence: CASQGGRAYETQYF.

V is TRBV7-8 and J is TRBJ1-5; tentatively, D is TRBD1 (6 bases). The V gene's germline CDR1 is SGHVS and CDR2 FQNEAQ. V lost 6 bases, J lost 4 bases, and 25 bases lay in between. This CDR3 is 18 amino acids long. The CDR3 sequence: CASRPRGGRAEPNQPQHF. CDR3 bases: TGTGCCAGCAGACCCAGAGGGGGAAGGGCAGAACCTAATCAGCCCCAGCATTTT.

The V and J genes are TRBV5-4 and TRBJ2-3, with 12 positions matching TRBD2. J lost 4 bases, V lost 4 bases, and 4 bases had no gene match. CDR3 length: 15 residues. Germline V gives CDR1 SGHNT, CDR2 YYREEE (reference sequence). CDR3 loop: CASSRTSGTPDTQYF. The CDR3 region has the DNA TGTGCCAGCAGCCGGACTAGCGGGACCCCAGATACGCAGTATTTT.

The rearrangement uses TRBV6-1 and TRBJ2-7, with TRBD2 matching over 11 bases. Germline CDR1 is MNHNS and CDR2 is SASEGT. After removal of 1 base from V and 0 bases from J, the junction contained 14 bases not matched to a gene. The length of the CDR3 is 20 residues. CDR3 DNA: TGTGCCAGCAGTGAAGAACGCCTAGCGGGGGGCGGTTTTTCCTCCTACGAGCAGTACTTC. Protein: CASSEERLAGGGFSSYEQYF.

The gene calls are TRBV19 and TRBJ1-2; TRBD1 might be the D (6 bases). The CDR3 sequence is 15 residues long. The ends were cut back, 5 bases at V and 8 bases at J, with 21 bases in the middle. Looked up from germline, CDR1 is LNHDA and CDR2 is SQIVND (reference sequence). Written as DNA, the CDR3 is TGTGCCAGTAGTCGACTGACAGGTGCATTTCGGGGCTACACCTTC. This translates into CASSRLTGAFRGYTF.

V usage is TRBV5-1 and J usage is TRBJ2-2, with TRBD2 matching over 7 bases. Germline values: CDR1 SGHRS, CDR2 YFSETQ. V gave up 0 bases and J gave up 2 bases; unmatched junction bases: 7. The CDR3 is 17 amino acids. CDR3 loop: CASSLVASGRNTGELFF. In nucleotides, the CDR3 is TGCGCCAGCAGCTTGGTGGCTAGCGGAAGAAACACCGGGGAGCTGTTTTTT.

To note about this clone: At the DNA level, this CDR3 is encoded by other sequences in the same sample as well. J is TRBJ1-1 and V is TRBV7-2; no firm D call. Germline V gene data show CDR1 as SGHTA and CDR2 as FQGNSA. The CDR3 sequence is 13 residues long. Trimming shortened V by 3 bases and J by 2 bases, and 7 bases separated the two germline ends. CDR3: CASSFRKNTEAFF. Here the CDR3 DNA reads TGTGCCAGCAGCTTTCGGAAAAACACTGAAGCTTTCTTT.

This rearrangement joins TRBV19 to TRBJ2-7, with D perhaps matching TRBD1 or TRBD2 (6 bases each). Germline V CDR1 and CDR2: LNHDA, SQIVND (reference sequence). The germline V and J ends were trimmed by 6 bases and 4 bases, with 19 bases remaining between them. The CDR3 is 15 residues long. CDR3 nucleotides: TGTGCCAGTAGGTATAGGGGGGCGGAGGGATACGAGCAGTACTTC. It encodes CASRYRGAEGYEQYF.

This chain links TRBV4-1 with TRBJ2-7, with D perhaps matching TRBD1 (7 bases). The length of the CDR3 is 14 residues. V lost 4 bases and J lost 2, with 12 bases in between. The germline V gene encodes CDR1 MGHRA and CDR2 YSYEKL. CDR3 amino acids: CASSPGDSAYEQYF. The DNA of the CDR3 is TGCGCCAGCAGCCCGGGGGACAGTGCCTACGAGCAGTACTTC.

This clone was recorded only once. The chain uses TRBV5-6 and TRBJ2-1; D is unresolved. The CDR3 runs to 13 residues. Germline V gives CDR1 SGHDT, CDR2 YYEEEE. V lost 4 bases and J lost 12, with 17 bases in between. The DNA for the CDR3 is TGTGCCAGCAGCGGTGGGCCCCCGGAGAGGCAGTTCTTC. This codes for CASSGGPPERQFF.

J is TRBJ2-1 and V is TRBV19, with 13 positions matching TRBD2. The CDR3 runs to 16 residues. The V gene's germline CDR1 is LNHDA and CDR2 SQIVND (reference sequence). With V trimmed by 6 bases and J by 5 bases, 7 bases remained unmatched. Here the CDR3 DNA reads TGTGCCAGTAGCCCAACTAGCGGGGGGGCCAACAATGAGCAGTTCTTC. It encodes CASSPTSGGANNEQFF.

CDR3 residues: CASSTYRGTGYNEQFF. As DNA, the CDR3 is TGTGCCAGCAGCACATACCGGGGGACAGGTTACAATGAGCAGTTCTTC. This chain joins TRBV7-9 and TRBJ2-1; 8 positions match TRBD1. The CDR3 consists of 16 residues. With 5 bases clipped from V and 4 bases from J, the junction kept 10 bases outside the gene matches. Germline V CDR1 and CDR2: SEHNR, FQNEAQ (reference sequence).

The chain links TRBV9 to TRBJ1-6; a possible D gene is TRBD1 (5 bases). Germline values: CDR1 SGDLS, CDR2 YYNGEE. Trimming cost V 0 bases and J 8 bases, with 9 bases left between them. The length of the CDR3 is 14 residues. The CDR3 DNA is TGTGCCAGCAGCGTAGAACAGGCTTATTCACCCCTCCACTTT. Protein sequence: CASSVEQAYSPLHF.

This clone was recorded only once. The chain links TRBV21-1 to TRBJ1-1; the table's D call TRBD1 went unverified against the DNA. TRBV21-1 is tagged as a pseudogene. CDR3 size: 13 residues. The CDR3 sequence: CASSPPEGTVAFF. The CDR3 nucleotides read TGTGCCAGCAGCCCCCCAGAGGGGACAGTTGCTTTCTTT.